The TCR beta chain under discussion was sequenced for a study of identical twins. A single record per CDR3 protein comes from TCRdb applying MiXCR to the 5' RACE reads. Of over 250,000 distinct CDR3 sequences in the sample, 8.5% to 9.5% were seen once. This clonotype was detected a few times. CDR3 length: 14 residues. The ends lost 3 bases at V and 10 bases at J; junction bases unmatched: 8. CDR1 and CDR2 from the germline V gene are SGDLS and YYNGEE. The same sample was also used in a study of yellow fever vaccine responses in identical twins.

The sequence was collected from a woman younger than 30 in good health. V and J are TRBV9 and TRBJ2-1; 9 bases fit TRBD1. The specimen sequenced was CD8+ T cells sorted from blood. CDR3 nucleotides: TGTGCCAGCAGCGACGGGACAGGGCGTCGGGAGCAGTTCTTC. Its protein product is CASSDGTGRREQFF.